This is a list of T cell receptor beta chains from one sample in a study of T cell repertoires in cytomegalovirus infection. One entry per CDR3 protein, called by TCRdb with MiXCR from the reads. The repertoire holds 490,000 or so distinct CDR3 sequences, with about 11% as singletons. The sequenced sample was PBMCs. The receptors here all came from a human donor in good health (CMV status not recorded). Some clones in this sample may be carry-over from other donors' samples. Each CDR3 is given with its conserved first and last residue. A D gene is named only where the DNA matches it firmly. The size of a clone is reported for some rows only, either as once, few or many, or as a class for expanded clones.

j_gene | len | v_gene | d_gene | abundance | CDR3nt | CDR3aa
TRBJ2-1 | 15 | TRBV20-1 | TRBD1 | . | TGCAGTGCTGGAGATGGAACAGGGGGGACGGATGAGCAGTTCTTC | CSAGDGTGGTDEQFF
TRBJ2-7 | 14 | TRBV11-2 | . | many | TGTGCCAGCAGCCTAGTGGACACCAACTACGAGCAGTACTTC | CASSLVDTNYEQYF
TRBJ2-5 | 18 | TRBV23-1 | . | . | TGCGCCAGCTGTCCTCCTGCCCGCGGTGGGACAAGAAAAGAGACCCAGTACTTC | CASCPPARGGTRKETQYF
TRBJ1-4 | 12 | TRBV6-1 | . | . | TGTGCCAGCAGTGAAGACGGCTTAAAACTGTTTTTT | CASSEDGLKLFF
TRBJ2-7 | 13 | TRBV12-3/TRBV12-4 | . | . | TGTGCCAGCAGTTTTGTCGGAGATGTTGAGCAGTACTTC | CASSFVGDVEQYF
TRBJ1-6 | 16 | TRBV7-9 | . | many | TGTGCCAGCAGCTTAGCGGGGGGCCGGCGTAATTCACCCCTCCACTTT | CASSLAGGRRNSPLHF
TRBJ2-5 | 13 | TRBV2 | . | many | TGTGCCAGCAGTGGAGAGGCGCGGGAGACCCAGTACTTC | CASSGEARETQYF
TRBJ1-5 | 13 | TRBV2 | . | many | TGTGCCAGCATGGGGGAATTAAAACAGCCCCAGCATTTT | CASMGELKQPQHF
TRBJ2-7 | 15 | TRBV3-1 | . | . | TGTGCCAGCAGCCTCCACTCGGGACGTCCCTACGAGCAGTACTTC | CASSLHSGRPYEQYF
TRBJ2-7 | 11 | TRBV6-5 | . | many | TGTGCCAGCAGTTACGCGACCGAGCAGTACTTC | CASSYATEQYF